Included here is one T cell receptor beta chain sequence, with context. The clone's antigen remains unknown. Base qualities are not provided; no much larger clone lies one nucleotide away. The sample comes from a study of OX40 agonist ivuxolimab in advanced cancers. For the wider study: Ivuxolimab was an agonistic, fully human IgG2 monoclonal antibody directed against OX40 (CD134), a costimulatory receptor. Intravenous ivuxolimab was administered to patients every 2 weeks at six dose levels: 0.01, 0.1, 0.3, 1.5, 3 and 10 mg/kg. Among the 52 dose-escalation patients, around 20 had hepatocellular carcinoma, roughly 15 melanoma, 9 renal cell carcinoma and 9 head and neck cancer. In the dose-escalation cohort, around 80% of patients were male, and the mean age was approximately 60 years with a range of about 20 to 80. Patients were allowed to have had prior anti-PD-1, anti-PD-L1 or anti-CTLA-4 therapy, and approximately 40% of the dose-escalation patients had been treated with checkpoint inhibitors. Partial responses were achieved by three dose-escalation patients, of whom one had hepatocellular carcinoma and two had cutaneous melanoma. The point of sequencing TCRbeta in the periphery was to test whether ivuxolimab changed TCR sequence diversity and drove clonal T-cell expansion. The monotherapy dose-escalation portion (N ≈ 50 patients) of the phase I ivuxolimab trial is reported in the paper. What the work shows at the level of the full study, not this receptor alone: Low levels of normalized T-cell clonal expansion were also seen in some patients who did not respond. After ivuxolimab, expanded clones were on average more numerous among CD8+ T cells than among CD4+ T cells. In the 0.1-3.0 mg/kg groups, partial responders had among the lowest normalized peripheral clonal expansion, particularly in CD8+ T cells. At doses of 0.1 to 3.0 mg/kg, clonal expansion of both CD4+ and CD8+ blood T cells was observed from baseline to week 6. The antigen specificity of the clonally expanded peripheral T cells was not determined.

Patients with a history of autoimmune disease or receiving systemic immunosuppression were excluded from the trial. In every dose cohort, peripheral blood was drawn for TCR sequencing at baseline, cycle 4 day 1, and cycle 7 day 1. The samples were taken from a phase I, first-in-human, multicenter, open-label dose-escalation trial of ivuxolimab. Adults with locally advanced or metastatic melanoma, renal cell carcinoma, hepatocellular carcinoma or head and neck squamous cell carcinoma were enrolled in the trial. CD4+ and CD8+ T cells were sorted separately from peripheral blood before TCR sequencing. The CDR3 spans 14 residues, from the cysteine through the phenylalanine. Solely the CDR3 DNA is kept, with 42 bases framed from the first base. V trim: 10 bases; J trim: 0 bases; unmatched bases: 6. The germline V gene encodes CDR1 LNHDA and CDR2 SQIVND (reference sequence). Genomic DNA was isolated from the sorted cells so that the TCRbeta CDR3 region could be sequenced. The immunoSEQ Assay was used to sequence the TCRbeta CDR3 regions. TCRdb limited this immuneACCESS table to in-frame rearrangements with V and J called. A share of clones is missing; checked studies link under half to unresolved V genes, and the rest is unexplained. In this sample the table shows tens of thousands of clones, approximately 94% of which occur a single time. The ten most abundant clones make up roughly 20% of the sample.

The V and J segments used are TRBV19 and TRBJ1-5; 7 bases in between match TRBD1. The sample in question was CD4+ or CD8+ T cells sorted from blood, obtained in a trial of the OX40 agonist ivuxolimab. The clonotype was recovered from an adult with an advanced solid tumor such as melanoma, head and neck, liver or kidney cancer. The CDR3: CATFDRDSNQPQHF. The nucleotides are TGTGCCACCTTTGACAGGGATAGCAATCAGCCCCAGCATTTT.